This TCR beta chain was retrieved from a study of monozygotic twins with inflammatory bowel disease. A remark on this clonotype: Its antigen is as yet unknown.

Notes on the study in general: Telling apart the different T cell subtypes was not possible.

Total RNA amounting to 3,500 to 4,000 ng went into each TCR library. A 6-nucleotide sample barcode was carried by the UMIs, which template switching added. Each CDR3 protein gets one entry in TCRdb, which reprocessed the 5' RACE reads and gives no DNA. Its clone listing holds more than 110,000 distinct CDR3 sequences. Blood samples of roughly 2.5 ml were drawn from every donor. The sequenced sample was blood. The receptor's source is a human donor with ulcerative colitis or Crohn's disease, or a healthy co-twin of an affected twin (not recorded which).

CDR3 region: CSADGAGYRNEQFF. This chain connects TRBV29-1 to TRBJ2-1; TCRdb's assignment of TRBD2 cannot be checked, as there is no DNA. This CDR3 region has 14 residues. Per germline, CDR1 SQVTM and CDR2 ANQGSEA.